The rows below give T cell receptor beta chains drawn from one sample of a study of blood T cell repertoires in COVID-19. Data came from immunoSEQ multiplex PCR; TCRdb stores just in-frame clones and leaves some out. The data hold 25,000 to 40,000 clones, with 65% to 90% observed a single time. Sequencing was carried out using peripheral blood. These receptors all stem from a woman aged 60-70 years with active COVID-19. Each CDR3 is given with its conserved first and last residue. The order of the fields is J gene, D gene, clone size, V gene, CDR3 protein, CDR3 DNA. A D gene is named only where the DNA matches it firmly. Some rows have no size entry. The others give once, few or many, or a class for an expanded clone.

TRBJ1-4,NA,NA,TRBV18,CASSPQSGQKANEKLFF,TGTGCCAGCTCACCACAATCCGGACAGAAGGCTAATGAAAAACTGTTTTTT
TRBJ2-5,NA,NA,TRBV11-2,CASSLVFGLKGETQYF,TGTGCCAGCAGCTTAGTATTTGGACTCAAAGGGGAGACCCAGTACTTC
TRBJ1-2,NA,NA,TRBV5-1,CASSLDGLNYGYTF,TGCGCCAGCAGCTTGGACGGGTTAAACTATGGCTACACCTTC
TRBJ2-3,TRBD2,NA,TRBV28,CAAGAGGRTDTQYF,TGTGCCGCTGGGGCGGGGGGAAGAACAGATACGCAGTATTTT
TRBJ2-2,TRBD2,NA,TRBV27,CASSPFPSGDTGELFF,TGTGCCAGCAGCCCCTTTCCTAGCGGGGACACCGGGGAGCTGTTTTTT
TRBJ2-5,NA,NA,TRBV21-1,CATMKQETQYF,TGTGCCACTATGAAACAAGAGACCCAGTACTTC
TRBJ1-2,NA,NA,TRBV20-1,CSARTGTGYTF,TGCAGTGCTAGAACAGGGACTGGCTACACCTTC
TRBJ2-2,TRBD1,NA,TRBV10-3,CAIMGTGGSGELFF,TGTGCCATCATGGGGACAGGGGGTTCCGGGGAGCTGTTTTTT
TRBJ2-3,TRBD1,NA,TRBV19,CASSTGTASTDTQYF,TGTGCCAGTAGTACCGGGACAGCTAGCACAGATACGCAGTATTTT
TRBJ1-6,NA,NA,TRBV27,CASSPTRGTGFYRYNSPLHF,TGTGCCAGCAGTCCGACCCGCGGGACGGGGTTCTACCGGTATAATTCACCCCTCCACTTT
TRBJ2-1,TRBD2,NA,TRBV6-1,CASSEVGGFNEQFF,TGTGCCAGCAGTGAAGTCGGGGGGTTCAATGAGCAGTTCTTC
TRBJ2-5,TRBD2,NA,TRBV5-5,CASSRTSGRGETQYF,TGTGCCAGCAGCCGGACTAGCGGGAGGGGAGAGACCCAGTACTTC
TRBJ1-2,TRBD1,NA,TRBV2,CASSVQGAFGYTF,TGTGCCAGCAGTGTTCAGGGGGCGTTTGGCTACACCTTC
TRBJ2-6,NA,NA,TRBV6-5,CASSYLTGANVLTF,TGTGCCAGCAGTTACCTGACAGGGGCCAACGTCCTGACTTTC
TRBJ2-5,NA,NA,TRBV3-1/TRBV3-2,CASSQEQETQYF,TGTGCCAGCAGCCAAGAGCAGGAGACCCAGTACTTC
TRBJ2-7,TRBD1,NA,TRBV5-1,CASIGDSLRAKIPEQYF,TGCGCCAGCATCGGGGACAGTCTCAGGGCTAAAATTCCCGAGCAGTACTTC
TRBJ2-1,TRBD2,NA,TRBV4-2,CASSHTGTSSYNEQFF,TGTGCCAGCAGCCATACCGGGACTAGCTCCTACAATGAGCAGTTCTTC
TRBJ2-5,TRBD2,NA,TRBV11-2,CASSTSGARETQYF,TGTGCCAGCTCCACTAGCGGGGCTCGCGAGACCCAGTACTTC
TRBJ2-7,NA,NA,TRBV15,CATSRVGGVEQYF,TGTGCCACCAGCAGAGTAGGAGGCGTCGAGCAGTACTTC
TRBJ1-3,TRBD1,NA,TRBV7-9,CASSLAGGADTIYF,TGTGCCAGCAGCTTAGCAGGGGGCGCAGACACCATATATTTT
TRBJ2-3,NA,NA,TRBV24-1,CATSDAGIDDTQYF,TGTGCCACCAGTGATGCCGGGATTGATGATACGCAGTATTTT
TRBJ1-2,NA,NA,TRBV15,CATSRDSIVKGDAYGYTF,TGTGCCACCAGCAGAGATAGTATCGTAAAGGGGGATGCCTATGGCTACACCTTC
TRBJ2-7,NA,NA,TRBV7-9,CASSQAVSWSYEQYF,TGTGCCAGCAGCCAAGCCGTTAGCTGGTCCTACGAGCAGTACTTC
TRBJ2-5,NA,once,TRBV30,CACHGQRFGTQYF,TGTGCCTGCCACGGACAGAGGTTTGGGACCCAGTACTTC
TRBJ1-5,NA,NA,TRBV4-2,CASSQGPTTDNQPQHF,TGTGCCAGCAGCCAAGGACCGACGACAGACAATCAGCCCCAGCATTTT
TRBJ2-2,NA,NA,TRBV29-1,CSVVAGRTGELFF,TGCAGCGTTGTCGCAGGTCGTACAGGGGAGCTGTTTTTT
TRBJ2-5,TRBD2,NA,TRBV6-1,CASSEPHLAEAQETQYF,TGTGCCAGCAGTGAACCTCATCTAGCGGAGGCTCAAGAGACCCAGTACTTC
TRBJ2-7,NA,NA,TRBV13,CASSPPLDSSYEQYF,TGTGCCAGCAGCCCCCCCCTGGACAGTTCCTACGAGCAGTACTTC
TRBJ2-5,NA,NA,TRBV30,CAWSAWGLQETQYF,TGTGCCTGGAGTGCTTGGGGCTTACAGGAGACCCAGTACTTC
TRBJ1-2,TRBD1,NA,TRBV15,CATSGTGDVYGYTF,TGTGCCACCAGCGGTACAGGGGACGTCTATGGCTACACCTTC
TRBJ1-3,NA,NA,TRBV9,CASSVAAGYSGNTIYF,TGTGCCAGCAGCGTAGCCGCCGGGTACTCTGGAAACACCATATATTTT
TRBJ2-7,TRBD2,NA,TRBV6-5,CASSSTSGSYEQYF,TGTGCCAGCAGTAGTACTAGCGGGAGCTACGAGCAGTACTTC
TRBJ1-5,TRBD1,NA,TRBV6-5,CASRDRGGQPQHF,TGTGCCAGCAGGGACAGGGGAGGTCAGCCCCAGCATTTT
TRBJ2-7,TRBD2,NA,TRBV27,CASKPTGLAGYEQYF,TGTGCCAGCAAACCGACGGGACTAGCTGGCTACGAGCAGTACTTC
TRBJ2-1,TRBD2,NA,TRBV9,CASSVVPPGLAGERNEQFF,TGTGCCAGCAGCGTAGTCCCGCCCGGACTAGCGGGAGAAAGGAATGAGCAGTTCTTC
TRBJ2-1,TRBD2,NA,TRBV19,CASSIEGLAHNEQFF,TGTGCCAGTAGTATTGAAGGACTAGCGCACAATGAGCAGTTCTTC
TRBJ2-7,NA,NA,TRBV24-1,CATSDHRDAGGHEQYF,TGTGCCACCAGTGATCACCGGGACGCCGGAGGGCACGAGCAGTACTTC
TRBJ2-3,TRBD1,NA,TRBV27,CASSLFGTERDTQYF,TGTGCCAGCAGTTTATTCGGGACAGAGAGAGATACGCAGTATTTT
TRBJ2-3,TRBD2,NA,TRBV24-1,CATSDFPRGLAGAVTDTQYF,TGTGCCACCAGTGATTTCCCAAGGGGACTAGCGGGGGCCGTAACAGATACGCAGTATTTT
TRBJ2-7,TRBD2,NA,TRBV5-6,CASSLGPSGGSSYEQYF,TGTGCCAGCAGCTTGGGGCCTAGCGGGGGTAGCTCCTACGAGCAGTACTTC
TRBJ1-1,NA,NA,TRBV9,CASSVGAGAYDTEAFF,TGTGCCAGCAGCGTAGGGGCAGGGGCGTACGACACTGAAGCTTTCTTT
TRBJ1-2,TRBD1,NA,TRBV2,CASSGQGAGGYTF,TGTGCCAGCAGTGGACAGGGGGCCGGAGGCTACACCTTC
TRBJ1-3,NA,NA,TRBV14,CASSLPKETGNTIYF,TGTGCCAGCTCCCTCCCAAAGGAGACCGGAAACACCATATATTTT
TRBJ2-2,NA,once,TRBV11-2,CASSPIGVGGELFF,TGTGCCAGCAGCCCAATCGGGGTTGGCGGGGAGCTGTTTTTT
TRBJ2-7,TRBD1,few,TRBV6-4,CASSDSSGQGVHEQYF,TGTGCCAGCAGTGACTCGTCGGGACAGGGGGTTCACGAGCAGTACTTC
TRBJ2-1,NA,NA,TRBV28,CASLSPTVVHNEQFF,TGTGCCAGCCTTTCCCCTACAGTCGTCCACAATGAGCAGTTCTTC
TRBJ1-4,NA,NA,TRBV2,CASSEWAELGRGGEEKLFF,TGTGCCAGCAGTGAATGGGCTGAACTGGGGAGGGGAGGCGAGGAAAAACTGTTTTTT
TRBJ1-1,NA,NA,TRBV6-1,CASSEMAYTEAFF,TGTGCCAGCAGTGAAATGGCCTACACTGAAGCTTTCTTT
TRBJ1-5,NA,few,TRBV3-1/TRBV3-2,CASSQDHWQPQHF,TGTGCCAGCAGCCAAGATCACTGGCAGCCCCAGCATTTT
TRBJ1-4,NA,once,TRBV10-3,CAIRRQEFFATNEKLFF,TGTGCCATCAGACGACAGGAGTTCTTTGCAACTAATGAAAAACTGTTTTTT
TRBJ1-3,NA,NA,TRBV6-1,CASSEIFTPGSGNTIYF,TGTGCCAGCAGTGAAATCTTTACACCGGGAAGTGGAAACACCATATATTTT
TRBJ2-7,NA,NA,TRBV6-5,CASSYRSSYEQYF,TGTGCCAGCAGTTACCGGAGCTCCTACGAGCAGTACTTC
TRBJ2-7,NA,NA,TRBV3-1/TRBV3-2,CASSQGAYSYEQYF,TGTGCCAGCAGCCAAGGGGCCTACTCCTACGAGCAGTACTTC
TRBJ2-1,NA,NA,TRBV12-3/TRBV12-4,CASSRERTFF,TGTGCCAGCAGCCGGGAGCGAACGTTCTTC
TRBJ2-5,TRBD1,NA,TRBV2,CASSEGQGAGETQYF,TGTGCCAGCAGTGAGGGACAGGGGGCGGGGGAGACCCAGTACTTC
TRBJ1-5,NA,few,TRBV5-1,CASSFFSGEEGYSNQPQHF,TGCGCCAGCAGCTTCTTTTCCGGGGAGGAGGGGTATAGCAATCAGCCCCAGCATTTT
TRBJ2-1,TRBD1,NA,TRBV7-8,CASSLIKTGWNNEQFF,TGTGCCAGCAGCTTAATTAAGACAGGGTGGAACAATGAGCAGTTCTTC